This TCR beta chain stems from a study of blood T cell repertoires in COVID-19. Study-level background: COVID-19 samples collected from the United States, Italy and Spain covered acute and convalescent phases.

Authors' analysis steps: Estimation of nucleated cell counts relied on the amplification of reference gene primers. Data came from immunoSEQ multiplex PCR; TCRdb stores just in-frame clones and leaves some out. V and J calls and clone size follow that table, whereas D and trimming were derived from the DNA. The top ten clones hold more than 4% of a sample with roughly 100,000 clones, roughly 80% of them seen once. Between the trimmed V and J ends, which lost 2 bases and 6 bases, there was a span of 17 bases. This CDR3 has 16 amino acids. The germline gives CDR1 SGHRS, CDR2 YFSETQ. The chain is built from TRBV5-1 and TRBJ2-2; tentatively, D is TRBD1 (6 bases). The receptor comes from a man of 80 years or more with COVID-19, enrolled during active disease. Sequencing was done on a sample of peripheral blood. CDR3 in DNA: TGCGCCAGCAGCTTAATAACAGGGTCTGGGCCCGGGGAGCTGTTTTTT. It yields the protein CASSLITGSGPGELFF.